Listed here are 26 T cell receptor beta chains from one sample, sequenced in a study of control samples from healthy donors and cancer patients. Repertoires were generated with immunoSEQ multiplex PCR, while TCRdb's copy carries only in-frame clones and drops some. The table lists hundreds of thousands of clones, over 75% of them singletons. The sequenced material came from PBMCs. The receptors come from a man aged 40-49 years with head and neck cancer.

The V and J genes are TRBV6-1 and TRBJ2-6; 10 bases agree with TRBD2. Germline CDR1 and CDR2: MNHNS and SASEGT. The CDR3 is made up of 19 amino acids. With V trimmed by 4 bases and J by 3 bases, 12 bases remained unmatched. The CDR3 loop is CASSAFGLAASFGANVLTF. The CDR3 region has the DNA TGTGCCAGCAGTGCCTTCGGACTAGCGGCCTCCTTTGGGGCCAACGTCCTGACTTTC.

This clone was seen just once. The rearrangement joins TRBV3-1 (or the pseudogene TRBV3-2) to TRBJ1-5; D unresolved. V was trimmed by 1 base and J by 1 base, leaving 5 bases between them. The CDR3 is 14 residues long. The germline V gene encodes CDR1 LGHDT and CDR2 YNNKEL (reference sequence). The chain's CDR3 is CASSQVESNQPQHF. CDR3 DNA: TGTGCCAGCAGCCAAGTTGAGAGCAATCAGCCCCAGCATTTT.

V is TRBV7-3 and J is TRBJ2-5, with 7 positions matching TRBD2. The CDR3 has 13 residues. V lost 5 bases and J lost 5; bases outside the gene matches: 5. Per germline, CDR1 SGHTA and CDR2 FQGTGA. The DNA of the CDR3 is TGTGCCAGCAGCATACTAGCGTGGGAGACCCAGTACTTC. Protein: CASSILAWETQYF.

The chain employs TRBV11-2 and TRBJ2-7; D remains unclear. This CDR3 contains 13 residues. Trimming took off 3 bases at V and 0 bases at J, with 6 bases between the two ends. In germline, CDR1 is SGHAT, CDR2 FQNNGV. The CDR3 DNA reads TGTGCCAGCAGCTTCGGTACCTCCTACGAGCAGTACTTC. It is translated as CASSFGTSYEQYF.

The chain joins TRBV7-2 to TRBJ2-7, with 9 bases lining up with TRBD2. Germline values: CDR1 SGHTA, CDR2 FQGNSA. CDR3 length equals 13 residues. With V trimmed by 8 bases and J by 5 bases, 7 bases remained unmatched. The CDR3 DNA follows: TGTGCCAGCGGGGTAGCGGGAGTCGACGAGCAGTACTTC. It encodes CASGVAGVDEQYF.

The chain employs TRBV19 and TRBJ1-3; 7 nucleotides align to TRBD1. CDR1 is LNHDA, CDR2 SQIVND, per germline (reference sequence). Germline trimming cut 2 bases from V and 4 bases from J; bases unmatched to any gene: 8. There are 16 residues in the CDR3. CDR3 sequence (DNA): TGTGCCAGTAGTATAACACAGGGGAGAGGAGGAAACACCATATATTTT. Protein sequence: CASSITQGRGGNTIYF.

This clone is a singleton in its sample. This chain uses TRBV2 with TRBJ2-7, with D tentatively TRBD1 (5 bases). The germline CDR1 and CDR2 sequences are SNHLY and FYNNEI. Deletions cut 6 bases from V and 0 bases from J, with 12 bases between. The CDR3 loop spans 14 amino acids. CDR3 protein: CASSERTNSYEQYF. Written as DNA, the CDR3 is TGTGCCAGCAGCGAACGGACAAACTCCTACGAGCAGTACTTC.

The CDR3 coding sequence is TGTGCCAGTAGTCCCCTGGGGGCCGCCTATGGCTACACCTTC. This gives the protein CASSPLGAAYGYTF. The chain couples TRBV19 to TRBJ1-2, with D maybe TRBD1 (6 bases). Germline-derived CDR1 and CDR2 are LNHDA and SQIVND (reference sequence). CDR3 length: 14 amino acids. Trimming shortened V by 5 bases and J by 4 bases, and 14 bases separated the two germline ends.

This chain connects TRBV28 to TRBJ2-2; D not resolved. CDR3 length: 12 amino acids. V was shortened by 7 bases and J by 6 bases, with 9 bases between the two germline ends. Per germline, CDR1 MDHEN and CDR2 SYDVKM. The chain's CDR3 is CASNPIAGELFF. CDR3 DNA: TGTGCCAGCAATCCTATCGCCGGGGAGCTGTTTTTT.

The genes are TRBV5-4 and TRBJ2-5; 14 positions agree with TRBD2. The ends lost 4 bases at V and 2 bases at J; junction bases unmatched: 4. This CDR3 has 16 amino acids. The germline gives CDR1 SGHNT, CDR2 YYREEE (reference sequence). DNA of the CDR3: TGTGCCAGCAGCGAAGGACTAGCGGGGGGTCAAGAGACCCAGTACTTC. It encodes CASSEGLAGGQETQYF.

The genes are TRBV6-2 or TRBV6-3 and TRBJ1-1, with no clear D. V lost 0 bases to trimming and J lost 12 bases, with 11 bases between them. The CDR3 spans 12 residues. Per the germline V gene, CDR1 is MNHEY and CDR2 is SVGEGT. The CDR3 DNA reads as TGTGCCAGCAGTTACTCTGGCGGGCGACCTTTCTTT. This encodes CASSYSGGRPFF.

V gene TRBV7-2 combines with J gene TRBJ1-2, with no clear D. V gave up 2 bases and J gave up 6 bases, with 10 bases separating them. CDR1 and CDR2 (germline): SGHTA, FQGNSA. This CDR3 comprises 13 residues. The CDR3 spells CASSLMRTDGYTF. Here the CDR3 DNA reads TGTGCCAGCAGCTTAATGAGAACAGATGGCTACACCTTC.

The rearrangement joins TRBV20-1 to TRBJ2-7; the D is unclear. The germline CDR1 and CDR2 sequences are DFQATT and SNEGSKA (reference sequence). Trimming removed 5 bases from V and 4 bases from J, with 6 bases in between. This CDR3 spans 10 amino acids. CDR3 protein: CSAPYYEQYF. The CDR3 nucleotides read TGCAGTGCTCCATATTACGAGCAGTACTTC.

This clone occurred once. V usage is TRBV10-3 and J usage is TRBJ2-7; TRBD2 aligns across 9 bases. Unmatched junction bases numbered 16, after V lost 0 bases and J lost 7 bases. CDR1 and CDR2 (germline): ENHRY, SYGVKD. This CDR3 comprises 18 residues. CDR3 bases: TGTGCCATCAGTGAGTCCCGGGCTAGCGGGATGCCGGCTAGGGAGCAGTACTTC. Translation gives CAISESRASGMPAREQYF.

The chain links TRBV5-1 to TRBJ2-7; 8 nucleotides agree with TRBD2. V was clipped by 2 bases and J by 4 bases; unmatched bases: 2. The CDR3 consists of 13 residues. Germline V gives CDR1 SGHRS, CDR2 YFSETQ. CDR3 coding DNA: TGCGCCAGCAGCTTCCCGGGAGGGTACGAGCAGTACTTC. Translation: CASSFPGGYEQYF.

The chain employs TRBV6-5 and TRBJ2-3; D unclear. V shed 0 bases and J shed 2 bases, with 6 bases lying between them. Germline-derived CDR1 and CDR2 are MNHEY and SVGAGI. The CDR3 contains 14 residues. CDR3 DNA: TGTGCCAGCAGTTACTCGAGGAACACAGATACGCAGTATTTT. Its protein is CASSYSRNTDTQYF.

The V gene is TRBV6-5, the J gene TRBJ2-3, with D possibly matching TRBD1 (6 bases). CDR1 MNHEY and CDR2 SVGAGI come from the germline V gene. Trimming removed 5 bases at V and 0 bases at J, with 12 bases between. This CDR3 is 15 amino acids long. CDR3 in amino acids: CASSPGTMSTDTQYF. For the CDR3, the DNA is TGTGCCAGCAGTCCCGGGACAATGAGCACAGATACGCAGTATTTT.

The V gene is TRBV3-1 (or the pseudogene TRBV3-2), the J gene TRBJ2-4, with D perhaps matching TRBD1 (6 bases). The CDR3 spans 14 residues. V lost 8 bases, J lost 3 bases, and 14 bases lay in between. The germline gives CDR1 LGHDT, CDR2 YNNKEL (reference sequence). DNA for the CDR3: TGTGCCAGCGCATCCGGGACACTCAAAAACATTCAGTACTTC. Translation gives CASASGTLKNIQYF.

The rearrangement uses TRBV7-9 and TRBJ1-1; D might be TRBD1 (5 bases). The CDR3 totals 14 residues. The germline V and J ends were trimmed by 5 bases and 1 base, with 11 bases remaining between them. Germline values: CDR1 SEHNR, CDR2 FQNEAQ (reference sequence). The chain's CDR3 is CASSGGTGNTEAFF. The CDR3 region has the DNA TGTGCCAGCAGCGGGGGGACGGGGAACACTGAAGCTTTCTTT. Complete variable domain (other parts from reference TRBV7-9 and TRBJ1-1): DTGVSQNPRHKITKRGQNVTFRCDPISEHNRLYWYRQTLGQGPEFLTYFQNEAQLEKSRLLSDRFSAERPKGSFSTLEIQRTEQGDSAMYLCASSGGTGNTEAFFGQGTRLTVV.

J is TRBJ2-2 and V is TRBV6-5; 10 bases fit TRBD1. Germline CDR1 is MNHEY and CDR2 is SVGAGI. The CDR3 contains 15 residues. J lost 3 bases, V lost 7 bases, and 5 bases had no gene match. The CDR3 sequence is CASIMGQGYTGELFF. The CDR3, as DNA: TGTGCCAGCATCATGGGACAGGGGTACACCGGGGAGCTGTTTTTT.

This chain joins TRBV30 and TRBJ2-3; 7 nucleotides line up with TRBD2. V shed 3 bases and J 1 base; nucleotides not matched to a gene: 4. This CDR3 spans 14 amino acids. The germline V gene encodes CDR1 GTSNPN and CDR2 SVGIG (reference sequence). In DNA, the CDR3 is TGTGCCTGGAGCTTGGCGGGGGGCACAGATACGCAGTATTTT. Amino acid sequence: CAWSLAGGTDTQYF.

CDR3 residues: CASSPPTSSWAEAFF. CDR3 sequence (DNA): TGTGCCAGCTCACCACCGACGTCGAGTTGGGCTGAAGCTTTCTTT. The V and J genes are TRBV18 and TRBJ1-1; no definite D call. The germline V gene encodes CDR1 KGHSH and CDR2 LQKENI. V was shortened by 0 bases and J by 6 bases, with 14 bases between the two germline ends. The CDR3 has 15 residues.

This clone was observed once. The rearrangement links TRBV12-3 or TRBV12-4 to TRBJ1-1, with unresolved D. This CDR3 is built from 13 residues. V lost 0 bases to trimming and J lost 0 bases, with 2 bases between them. This CDR3 is CASSLAMNTEAFF. The CDR3 nucleotides read TGTGCCAGCAGTTTAGCAATGAACACTGAAGCTTTCTTT.

The chain carries TRBV4-2 and TRBJ2-2; a possible D gene is TRBD2 (5 bases). Trimming pared 4 bases from V and 0 bases from J, leaving 15 bases between. The CDR3 contains 17 residues. CDR1 and CDR2 (germline): LGHNA, YNFKEQ. CDR3 protein: CASSRWVGSANTGELFF. CDR3 nucleotide sequence: TGTGCCAGCAGCCGGTGGGTGGGGAGCGCGAACACCGGGGAGCTGTTTTTT.

This sequence joins TRBV30 and TRBJ2-5; no reliable D call. The CDR3 has 12 residues. Germline CDR1 is GTSNPN and CDR2 is SVGIG (reference sequence). Between the trimmed V and J ends, which lost 2 bases and 0 bases, there was a span of 4 bases. The CDR3 sequence is CAWSRYQETQYF. CDR3 sequence (DNA): TGTGCCTGGAGTCGTTACCAAGAGACCCAGTACTTC.

This chain links TRBV7-8 with TRBJ1-3; D might be TRBD1 (6 bases). From germline, CDR1 is SGHVS and CDR2 FQNEAQ. V dropped 3 bases and J dropped 4 bases, with 13 bases sitting between them. This CDR3 is 15 amino acids long. In DNA form, the CDR3 reads TGTGCCAGCAGCTTCAGGGGATTGGGAGGAAACACCATATATTTT. Translation: CASSFRGLGGNTIYF.